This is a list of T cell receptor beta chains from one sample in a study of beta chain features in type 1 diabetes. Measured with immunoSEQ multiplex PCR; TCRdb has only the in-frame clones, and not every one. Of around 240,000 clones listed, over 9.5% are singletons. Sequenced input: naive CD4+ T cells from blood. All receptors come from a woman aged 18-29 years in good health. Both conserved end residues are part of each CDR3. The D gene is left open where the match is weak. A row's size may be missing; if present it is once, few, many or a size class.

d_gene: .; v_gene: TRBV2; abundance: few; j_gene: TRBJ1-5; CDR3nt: TGTGCCAGCAGTGACAGGGCGTACCAGCCCCAGCATTTT; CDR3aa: CASSDRAYQPQHF
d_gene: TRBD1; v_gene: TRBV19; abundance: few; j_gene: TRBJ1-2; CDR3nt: TGTGCCAGTAGTACCCCTGACAGGGGGGATAGCTACACCTTC; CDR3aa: CASSTPDRGDSYTF
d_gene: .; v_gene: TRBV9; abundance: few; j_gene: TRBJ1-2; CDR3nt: TGTGCCAGCAGCGAAGGGGGTGAGTCCTATGGCTACACCTTC; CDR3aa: CASSEGGESYGYTF
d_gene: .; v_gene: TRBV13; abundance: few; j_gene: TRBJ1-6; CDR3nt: TGTGCCAGCAGCCTCGAACATAGACGACAGGTTCCGGGTGATTCACCCCTCCACTTT; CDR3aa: CASSLEHRRQVPGDSPLHF
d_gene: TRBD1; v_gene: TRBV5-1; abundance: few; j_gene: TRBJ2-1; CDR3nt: TGCGCCAGCAGCCCCGAGACAGGGGGTAAGTTAAATGAGCAGTTCTTC; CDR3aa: CASSPETGGKLNEQFF
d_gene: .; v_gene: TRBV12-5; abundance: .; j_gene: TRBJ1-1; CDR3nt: TGTGCTAGTGGTACTCCGGCGGGCCGGGGGGACACTGAAGCTTTCTTT; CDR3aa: CASGTPAGRGDTEAFF
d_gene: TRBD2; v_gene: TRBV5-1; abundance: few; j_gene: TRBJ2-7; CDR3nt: TGCGCCAGCAGCTTGCTTGGCGGGAGGGATTACGAGCAGTACTTC; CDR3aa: CASSLLGGRDYEQYF
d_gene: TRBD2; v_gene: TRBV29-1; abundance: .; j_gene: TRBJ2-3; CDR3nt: TGCAGCCTTGGGGTTGGCGGGAGTGACACAGATACGCAGTATTTT; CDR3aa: CSLGVGGSDTDTQYF
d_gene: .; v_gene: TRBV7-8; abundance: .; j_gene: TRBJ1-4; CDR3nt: TGTGCCAGCAGCTTACGCTTAGCAGCTCCTAATGAAAAACTGTTTTTT; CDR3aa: CASSLRLAAPNEKLFF
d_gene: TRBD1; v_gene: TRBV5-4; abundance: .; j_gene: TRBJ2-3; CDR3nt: TGTGCCAGCAGCTGGGGGACAGGGTCGGTCACAGATACGCAGTATTTT; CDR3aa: CASSWGTGSVTDTQYF
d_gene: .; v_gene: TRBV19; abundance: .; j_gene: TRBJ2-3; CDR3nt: TGTGCCAGTAGTATAGATATGACAAGATTTACAGATACGCAGTATTTT; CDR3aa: CASSIDMTRFTDTQYF
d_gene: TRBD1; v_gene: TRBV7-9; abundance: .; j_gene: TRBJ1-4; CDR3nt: TGTGCCAGCAGCCGGACAGGAGGAAATGAAAAACTGTTTTTT; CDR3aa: CASSRTGGNEKLFF
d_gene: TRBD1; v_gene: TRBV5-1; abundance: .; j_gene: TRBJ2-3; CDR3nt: TGCGCCAGCAGCTCAGACAGGGTGACAGATACGCAGTATTTT; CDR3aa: CASSSDRVTDTQYF
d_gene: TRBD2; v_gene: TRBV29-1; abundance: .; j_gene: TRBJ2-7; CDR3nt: TGCAGCGTTGGTAACCCGCTAGCGGGGGGATACGAGCAGTACTTC; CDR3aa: CSVGNPLAGGYEQYF
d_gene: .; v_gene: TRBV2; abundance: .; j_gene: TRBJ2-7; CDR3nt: TGTGCCAGCGGACCATCAGGGATCTACGAGCAGTACTTC; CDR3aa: CASGPSGIYEQYF
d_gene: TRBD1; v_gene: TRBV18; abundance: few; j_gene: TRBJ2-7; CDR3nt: TGTGCCAGCTCACCAACAGGACAGGGGGTTACCTACGAGCAGTACTTC; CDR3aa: CASSPTGQGVTYEQYF
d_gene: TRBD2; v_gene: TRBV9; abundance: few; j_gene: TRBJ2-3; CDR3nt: TGTGCCAGCAGCGTAGGCCACGCGGGAGCTCCCACAGATACGCAGTATTTT; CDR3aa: CASSVGHAGAPTDTQYF
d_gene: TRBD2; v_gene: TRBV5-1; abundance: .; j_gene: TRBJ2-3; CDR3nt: TGCGCCAGCAGCTTAGCGGGAGGGCCCACAGATACGCAGTATTTT; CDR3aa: CASSLAGGPTDTQYF
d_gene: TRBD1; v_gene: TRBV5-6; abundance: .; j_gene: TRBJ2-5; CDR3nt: TGTGCCAGCAGCTTCCAGGGGGCAGGAGGGGAGACCCAGTACTTC; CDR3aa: CASSFQGAGGETQYF
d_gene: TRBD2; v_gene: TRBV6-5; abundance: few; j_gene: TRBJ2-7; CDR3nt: TGTGCCAGCGGGGGACTAGCGGGAGTCGAGCAGTACTTC; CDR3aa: CASGGLAGVEQYF
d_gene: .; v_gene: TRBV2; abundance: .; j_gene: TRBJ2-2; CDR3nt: TGTGCCAGCAAACAGGGCACCCTGAACACCGGGGAGCTGTTTTTT; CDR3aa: CASKQGTLNTGELFF
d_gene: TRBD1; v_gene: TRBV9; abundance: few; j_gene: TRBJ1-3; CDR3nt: TGTGCCAGCAGCGCGACTCCGGGACAGGGCGGAAACACCATATATTTT; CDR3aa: CASSATPGQGGNTIYF
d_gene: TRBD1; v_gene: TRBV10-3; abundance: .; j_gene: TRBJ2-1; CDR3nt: TGTGCCATCATCCCACAGCAAGCGGACAGGGACTATGAGCAGTTCTTC; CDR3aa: CAIIPQQADRDYEQFF
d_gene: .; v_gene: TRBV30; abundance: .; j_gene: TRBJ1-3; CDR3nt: TGTGCCTGGAGTAGGCAGGACTCTGGAAACACCATATATTTT; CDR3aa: CAWSRQDSGNTIYF
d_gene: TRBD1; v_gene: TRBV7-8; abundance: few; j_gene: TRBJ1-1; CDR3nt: TGTGCCAGCAGCTCAGGGCCTAACAGGGGGGCCACTGAAGCTTTCTTT; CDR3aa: CASSSGPNRGATEAFF
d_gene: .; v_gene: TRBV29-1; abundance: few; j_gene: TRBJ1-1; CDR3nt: TGCAGCGTCCATAGACAGATGAACACTGAAGCTTTCTTT; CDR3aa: CSVHRQMNTEAFF
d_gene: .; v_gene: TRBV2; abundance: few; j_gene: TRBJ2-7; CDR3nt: TGTGCCAGCGGGGGCCGGCGGCTCGGGGAGCAGTACTTC; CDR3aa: CASGGRRLGEQYF
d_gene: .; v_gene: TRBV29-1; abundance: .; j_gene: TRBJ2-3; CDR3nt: TGCAGCAGTGAGGGCGGTGACTCCGTGGATACGCAGTATTTT; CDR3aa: CSSEGGDSVDTQYF
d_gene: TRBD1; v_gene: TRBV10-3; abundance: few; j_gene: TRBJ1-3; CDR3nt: TGTGCCATCAGCCGGGACAGGACCTCTGGAAACACCATATATTTT; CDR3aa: CAISRDRTSGNTIYF
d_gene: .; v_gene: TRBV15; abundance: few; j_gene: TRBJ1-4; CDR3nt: TGTGCCACCAGCAGAGATAAACTGGAAAAACTGTTTTTT; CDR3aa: CATSRDKLEKLFF
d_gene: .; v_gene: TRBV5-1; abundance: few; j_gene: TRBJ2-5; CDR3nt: TGCGCCAGCAGCTTAATCGTCCAAGAGACCCAGTACTTC; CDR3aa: CASSLIVQETQYF
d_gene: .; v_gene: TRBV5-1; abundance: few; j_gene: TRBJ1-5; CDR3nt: TGCGCCAGCAGCCCGGACAGCAGCAATCAGCCCCAGCATTTT; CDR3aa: CASSPDSSNQPQHF
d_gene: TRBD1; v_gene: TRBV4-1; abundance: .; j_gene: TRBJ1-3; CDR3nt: TGCGCCAGCAGCCATACGGACAGGGAGCGAAACACCATATATTTT; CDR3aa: CASSHTDRERNTIYF
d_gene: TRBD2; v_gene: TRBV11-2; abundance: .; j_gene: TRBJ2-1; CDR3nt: TGTGCCAGCAGCTGGGGGACCCGACTAGCGGGAGTATTGATGGATGAGCAGTTCTTC; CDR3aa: CASSWGTRLAGVLMDEQFF
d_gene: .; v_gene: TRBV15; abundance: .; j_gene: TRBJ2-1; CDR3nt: TGTGCCACCAGCAGGGGGTGGAGGAATGAGCAGTTCTTC; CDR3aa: CATSRGWRNEQFF
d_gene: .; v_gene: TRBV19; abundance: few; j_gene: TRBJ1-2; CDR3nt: TGTGCCAGTAGTTTCCCCGGGAGGGACTATGGCTACACCTTC; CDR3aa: CASSFPGRDYGYTF
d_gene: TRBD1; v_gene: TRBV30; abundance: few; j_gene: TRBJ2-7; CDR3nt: TGTGCCTGGGACAGGGGGCAGAGCGAGCAGTACTTC; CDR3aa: CAWDRGQSEQYF
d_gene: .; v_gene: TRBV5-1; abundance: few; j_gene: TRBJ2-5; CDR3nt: TGCGCCAGCAGCTATGGCTCAGAAGAGACCCAGTACTTC; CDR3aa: CASSYGSEETQYF
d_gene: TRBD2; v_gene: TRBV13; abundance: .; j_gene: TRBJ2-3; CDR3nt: TGTGCCAGCAGCTATTTTGGACGGGAGGGCCCCGATACGCAGTATTTT; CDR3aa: CASSYFGREGPDTQYF
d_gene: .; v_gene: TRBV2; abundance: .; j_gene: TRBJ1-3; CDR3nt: TGTGCCAGCTCGTACTCTGGAAACACCATATATTTT; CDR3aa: CASSYSGNTIYF
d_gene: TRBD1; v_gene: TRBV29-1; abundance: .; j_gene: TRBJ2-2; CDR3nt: TGCAGCGTTGGGACAGGGGGCGCTTACGCCGGGGAGCTGTTTTTT; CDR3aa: CSVGTGGAYAGELFF
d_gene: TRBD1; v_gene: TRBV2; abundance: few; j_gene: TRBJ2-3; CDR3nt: TGTGCCAGCAGTTCCAGGGGGTCCGGAGATACGCAGTATTTT; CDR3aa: CASSSRGSGDTQYF
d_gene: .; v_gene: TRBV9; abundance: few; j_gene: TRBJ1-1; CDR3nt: TGTGCCAGCAGCGTAGCGTGGGGAGAGTCTGAAGCTTTCTTT; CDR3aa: CASSVAWGESEAFF
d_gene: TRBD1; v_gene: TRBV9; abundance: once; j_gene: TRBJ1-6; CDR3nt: TGTGCCAGCAGTGGGACAGTAGAATCACCCCTCCACTTT; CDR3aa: CASSGTVESPLHF
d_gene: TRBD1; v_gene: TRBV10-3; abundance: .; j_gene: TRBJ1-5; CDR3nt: TGTGCCACCCGACAGGGCCAACAGCCCCAGCATTTT; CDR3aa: CATRQGQQPQHF
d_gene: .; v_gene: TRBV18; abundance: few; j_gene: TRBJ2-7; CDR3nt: TGTGCCAGCTCACCAGACATCGCCTACGAGCAGTACTTC; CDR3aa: CASSPDIAYEQYF
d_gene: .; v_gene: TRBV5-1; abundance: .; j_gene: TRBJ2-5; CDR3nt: TGCGCCAGCTCGCGTACGTCTTCGGAGACCCAGTACTTC; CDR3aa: CASSRTSSETQYF
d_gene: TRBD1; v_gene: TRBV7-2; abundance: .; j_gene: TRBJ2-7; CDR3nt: TGTGCCAGCAGCTTCCGGACAGGGGGAACCTACGAGCAGTACTTC; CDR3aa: CASSFRTGGTYEQYF